These 21 T cell receptor beta chains came from one sample sequenced in a study of CD8 T cells in Susac syndrome. RNA was extracted with the RNeasy kit, and a quantity of roughly 0.5 to 1 ug was reverse transcribed using random hexamers. From the immunoSEQ multiplex PCR reads, TCRdb called clonotypes with MiXCR, one entry per CDR3 protein. The sample records 300,000 to 350,000 distinct CDR3 sequences, approximately 90% being singletons. The source material was CD4+ T cells from PBMCs. The origin of the receptors is a human donor with multiple sclerosis.

V usage is TRBV11-3 and J usage is TRBJ2-7; 9 bases match TRBD1. V lost 3 bases and J lost 8; bases outside the gene matches: 8. This CDR3 has 14 residues. Germline V gives CDR1 SGHNT, CDR2 YENEEA. This CDR3 is CASSFGTGPSKQYF. In DNA form, the CDR3 reads TGTGCCAGCAGCTTCGGGACAGGGCCGAGTAAGCAGTACTTC.

The CDR3 loop is CATLPPLTDTQYF. Written as DNA, the CDR3 is TGTGCCACCCTGCCGCCTCTGACAGATACGCAGTATTTT. The chain is built from TRBV6-5 and TRBJ2-3; no clear D. Germline loops: CDR1 MNHEY, CDR2 SVGAGI. V was trimmed by 10 bases and J by 3 bases, leaving 14 bases between them. This CDR3 is 13 amino acids long.

The V and J genes are TRBV4-2 and TRBJ2-1, with 7 bases lining up with TRBD1. CDR3 length: 16 residues. Trimming took 1 base from V and 1 from J; bases not matched to a gene: 4. Germline V gene lookup returns CDR1 LGHNA and CDR2 YNFKEQ. In DNA, the CDR3 is TGTGCCAGCAGCCAAGCCCCGACAGGGTCCTACAATGAGCAGTTCTTC. Protein sequence: CASSQAPTGSYNEQFF.

The table lists this clonotype with a count of one. The chain has TRBV29-1 and TRBJ2-2, with 9 bases aligning to TRBD1. This CDR3 contains 14 residues. V was pared by 6 bases and J by 6 bases, with 8 bases of the junction left unmatched. CDR1 SQVTM and CDR2 ANQGSEA come from the germline V gene. The CDR3 loop reads CSVTRDRVAGELFF. In nucleotides, the CDR3 is TGCAGCGTGACCCGGGACAGGGTGGCCGGGGAGCTGTTTTTT.

V gene TRBV19 combines with J gene TRBJ2-1; D is uncertain. The CDR3 loop spans 13 amino acids. Germline assignment: CDR1 LNHDA and CDR2 SQIVND (reference sequence). Trimming cost V 3 bases and J 12 bases, with 15 bases left between them. CDR3 nucleotides: TGTGCCAGTAGTATGCAGTCTAATCAACGGCAGTTCTTC. This encodes CASSMQSNQRQFF.

The rearrangement links TRBV2 to TRBJ2-1; TRBD2 agrees at 9 bases. Germline V CDR1 and CDR2: SNHLY, FYNNEI. The CDR3 is 14 amino acids. V lost 7 bases and J lost 6; bases outside the gene matches: 7. CDR3 sequence (DNA): TGTGCCAGCACGGAGGGACTAGCCGTCAATGAGCAGTTCTTC. Its protein is CASTEGLAVNEQFF.

The rearrangement uses TRBV18 and TRBJ2-7, with 10 bases fitting TRBD1. CDR1 KGHSH and CDR2 LQKENI come from the germline V gene. V shed 2 bases, J shed 6 bases, and the junction held 4 bases outside the gene matches. The CDR3 consists of 14 residues. The CDR3 DNA sequence: TGTGCCAGCTCACCAGGGGACAGGGGTACCGAGCAGTACTTC. Its translation: CASSPGDRGTEQYF.

The chain employs TRBV11-3 and TRBJ2-3; 8 bases match TRBD2. V shed 10 bases and J 3 bases; nucleotides not matched to a gene: 9. This CDR3 comprises 14 residues. Germline CDR1 and CDR2: SGHNT and YENEEA. The CDR3 nucleotides read TGTGCCACCCAGAATAGCGGGGCGACAGATACGCAGTATTTT. Its protein is CATQNSGATDTQYF.

This chain's CDR3 is CASSQQGPGGDYEQYF. As DNA, the CDR3 is TGTGCCAGCAGCCAGCAGGGCCCGGGGGGGGATTACGAGCAGTACTTC. The V and J genes are TRBV6-6 and TRBJ2-7; 8 bases line up with TRBD2. CDR1 is MNHNY and CDR2 is SVGAGI in the germline V gene (reference sequence). With V trimmed by 6 bases and J by 4 bases, 14 bases remained unmatched. The CDR3 covers 16 residues.

Worth noting for this clonotype: The junction shows a germline mismatch at one end, possibly a read error. The genes are TRBV12-3 or TRBV12-4 and TRBJ2-1, with D maybe TRBD1 (5 bases). The CDR3 runs to 14 residues. CDR3 in DNA: TGTGCCTGCAGTTATGTGGGGCCCAACAGGGAGCAGTTCTTC. Protein product: CACSYVGPNREQFF.

The chain is built from TRBV14 and TRBJ2-7; TRBD2 matches at 12 bases. The CDR3 is 16 residues long. V dropped 2 bases and J dropped 0; count of bases not matched to a gene: 2. Per the germline V gene, CDR1 is SGHDN and CDR2 is FVKESK. The CDR3 nucleotides read TGTGCCAGCAGCCAACGGACTAGCGGGGCCTCCTACGAGCAGTACTTC. Its protein is CASSQRTSGASYEQYF. The full variable domain, in which reference TRBV14 and TRBJ2-7 provide the parts outside the CDR3, is EAGVTQFPSHSVIEKGQTVTLRCDPISGHDNLYWYRRVMGKEIKFLLHFVKESKQDESGMPNNRFLAERTGGTYSTLKVQPAELEDSGVYFCASSQRTSGASYEQYFGPGTRLTVT.

The rearrangement uses TRBV7-9 and TRBJ2-7; 9 bases align to TRBD1. Germline-derived CDR1 and CDR2 are SEHNR and FQNEAQ (reference sequence). The trim removed 4 bases at V and 2 bases at J, leaving 6 bases unmatched. This CDR3 is built from 15 residues. The CDR3 is CASSSRDRATYEQYF. CDR3 bases: TGTGCCAGCAGCTCCCGGGACAGGGCCACCTACGAGCAGTACTTC.

This clonotype has a single count. This chain links TRBV2 with TRBJ2-2; D unresolved. This CDR3 contains 13 residues. Germline V CDR1 and CDR2: SNHLY, FYNNEI. V gave up 8 bases and J gave up 7 bases, with 14 bases separating them. The CDR3 loop reads CASVWAVNGELFF. The CDR3 coding sequence is TGTGCCAGCGTCTGGGCGGTGAACGGGGAGCTGTTTTTT.

This clonotype was seen a single time. J is TRBJ2-2 and V is TRBV19, with no clear D. CDR1 is LNHDA, CDR2 SQIVND, per germline (reference sequence). There are 14 residues in the CDR3. Trimming shortened V by 3 bases and J by 8 bases, and 13 bases separated the two germline ends. CDR3: CASSMGYPEGELFF. CDR3 nucleotide sequence: TGTGCCAGTAGTATGGGGTACCCGGAAGGGGAGCTGTTTTTT.

Only one count was recorded for this clonotype. The chain is built from TRBV27 and TRBJ1-4; 9 bases line up with TRBD1. V was clipped by 10 bases and J by 8 bases; unmatched bases: 17. The CDR3 extends over 16 amino acids. The germline gives CDR1 MNHEY, CDR2 SMNVEV (reference sequence). This CDR3 is CANRPGQGPIGEKLFF. Here the CDR3 DNA reads TGTGCCAATCGCCCGGGACAGGGCCCTATAGGAGAAAAACTGTTTTTT.

The chain links TRBV20-1 to TRBJ2-7; TRBD1 might be the D (7 bases). This CDR3 spans 12 amino acids. In germline, CDR1 is DFQATT, CDR2 SNEGSKA (reference sequence). The V end lost 3 bases, the J end lost 3 bases, and 9 bases lay between the germline ends. CDR3 nucleotides: TGCAGTGCTAGGCGGGACAGCTACGAGCAGTACTTC. Protein: CSARRDSYEQYF.

This sequence joins TRBV20-1 and TRBJ1-1; tentative D call: TRBD1 (5 bases). CDR1 is DFQATT and CDR2 is SNEGSKA in the germline V gene (reference sequence). Trimming removed 4 bases at V and 1 base at J, with 16 bases between. This CDR3 has 15 residues. The CDR3: CSATVTGVSNTEAFF. The CDR3 nucleotides read TGCAGTGCTACCGTCACGGGGGTCTCGAACACTGAAGCTTTCTTT.

The chain has TRBV4-1 and TRBJ2-2, with 7 bases aligning to TRBD2. The length of the CDR3 is 18 residues. Germline CDR1 reads MGHRA; CDR2 reads YSYEKL. J lost 2 bases, V lost 0 bases, and 9 bases had no gene match. The CDR3 sequence is CASSQDTPLAANTGELFF. CDR3 nucleotides: TGCGCCAGCAGCCAAGATACCCCGCTAGCGGCAAACACCGGGGAGCTGTTTTTT.

This chain joins TRBV20-1 and TRBJ1-2; TRBD1 agrees at 7 bases. The CDR3 is 15 residues long. Germline V gene sequence: CDR1 DFQATT, CDR2 SNEGSKA (reference sequence). The J segment lost 0 bases and the V segment lost 5 bases, leaving 9 bases of the junction unmatched. The CDR3 DNA reads as TGCAGTGCTCTCTCTGACAGGGCGACTAACTATGGCTACACCTTC. It codes for CSALSDRATNYGYTF.

This clonotype was counted a single time. This chain joins TRBV11-1 and TRBJ2-3; 7 bases line up with TRBD1. V was clipped by 3 bases and J by 1 base; unmatched bases: 4. CDR3 length: 15 residues. Germline V gene data show CDR1 as SGHAT and CDR2 as FQDESV (reference sequence). The chain's CDR3 is CASSFPGGGTDTQYF. The CDR3, as DNA: TGTGCCAGCAGCTTCCCAGGGGGAGGCACAGATACGCAGTATTTT.

V gene TRBV25-1 combines with J gene TRBJ1-1; 7 bases fit TRBD1. The germline CDR1 and CDR2 sequences are MGHDK and SYGVNS. The length of the CDR3 is 14 residues. The CDR3 DNA sequence: TGTGCTTCAGAAGGGGGACAGCGAAACACTGAAGCTTTCTTT. Its protein product is CASEGGQRNTEAFF. Full variable domain (outside the CDR3, taken from reference TRBV25-1 and TRBJ1-1): EADIYQTPRYLVIGTGKKITLECSQTMGHDKMYWYQQDPGMELHLIHYSYGVNSTEKGDLSSESTVSRIRTEHFPLTLESARPSHTSQYLCASEGGQRNTEAFFGQGTRLTVV.